One T cell receptor (beta chain) is described in this entry. Its antigen is not known. TCRdb recomputed calls from the reads with MiXCR, one row per CDR3 protein. The top ten hold around 15% of the sample, which has 900,000 to 950,000 distinct CDR3 sequences, approximately 30% seen once. The record originates from a study of T cell repertoires in cytomegalovirus infection. Study overall: Signatures in public TCR beta sequences pointed to both CMV infection and matching HLA type.

CDR1 and CDR2 (germline): MNHEY, SVGAGI. The CDR3 is 13 residues long. V was cut by 5 bases and J by 5 bases, with 9 bases left in between. The chain employs TRBV6-5 and TRBJ2-2, with a tentative D call TRBD2 (5 bases). The sequencing used cultured CD8+ T cells from PBMCs, collected from culture after CMV antigen stimulation. This TCR came from a human donor in good health (CMV status not recorded). Some clones in this sample may be carry-over from other donors' samples. The CDR3 protein is CASSGSGTGELFF. CDR3 coding DNA: TGTGCCAGCAGTGGGAGCGGTACCGGGGAGCTGTTTTTT.